These 24 T cell receptor beta chains came from one sample sequenced in a study of cytomegalovirus exposure and HLA in healthy donors. Use of 60 Vbeta and 13 Jbeta primers characterized the PCR. Generated by immunoSEQ multiplex PCR, the TCRdb table keeps only in-frame clones and is missing some. This table has about 120,000 clones, less than 80% appearing once. Input material: PBMCs. The receptors here all came from a woman between 35 and 50 years old in good health and CMV-seropositive.

This clone occurred once. The chain employs TRBV7-9 and TRBJ1-4; D gene uncertain. Per the germline V gene, CDR1 is SEHNR and CDR2 is FQNEAQ (reference sequence). This CDR3 is built from 13 residues. V lost 2 bases and J 8 bases, leaving 9 bases between the germline ends. Here the CDR3 reads CASSLNLREKLFF. CDR3 nucleotide sequence: TGTGCCAGCAGCTTAAATCTCCGGGAAAAACTGTTTTTT.

DNA of the CDR3: TGTGCCAGCAGCGGACTGACCGGTGGGGAGCTGTTTTTT. Translating gives CASSGLTGGELFF. V and J are TRBV2 and TRBJ2-2, with D possibly being TRBD2 (5 bases). The length of the CDR3 is 13 residues. V shed 6 bases and J shed 8 bases, with 13 bases lying between them. Germline V lookup: CDR1 SNHLY, CDR2 FYNNEI.

In its sample, this clone was seen once. The chain uses TRBV7-3 and TRBJ2-1; 7 bases are shared with TRBD2. V was pared by 3 bases and J by 9 bases, with 14 bases of the junction left unmatched. CDR1 and CDR2 from the germline V gene are SGHTA and FQGTGA. The CDR3 sequence is 16 residues long. The CDR3: CASSFLPSGSPVEQFF. In DNA, the CDR3 is TGTGCCAGCAGCTTTCTACCTAGCGGCTCACCGGTTGAGCAGTTCTTC.

This clone has only a few counts. The genes are TRBV19 and TRBJ1-4; D is unclear. The germline V gene encodes CDR1 LNHDA and CDR2 SQIVND (reference sequence). CDR3 length: 13 amino acids. The germline V and J ends were trimmed by 3 bases and 5 bases, with 7 bases remaining between them. The CDR3 loop reads CASSIGGNEKLFF. The CDR3 coding sequence is TGTGCCAGTAGTATTGGCGGGAATGAAAAACTGTTTTTT.

This clone appeared a single time. The rearrangement joins TRBV5-4 to TRBJ2-5; 10 bases fit TRBD2. V lost 2 bases to trimming and J lost 5 bases; unmatched junction nucleotides: 6. CDR1 is SGHNT and CDR2 is YYREEE in the germline V gene (reference sequence). The CDR3 sequence is 15 residues long. For the CDR3, the DNA is TGTGCCAGCAGCTTTCGGCTAGCGGGAGACGAGACCCAGTACTTC. It is translated as CASSFRLAGDETQYF.

The count of this clone is one. The chain employs TRBV7-2 and TRBJ2-5; TRBD2 matches 9 bases. From germline, CDR1 is SGHTA and CDR2 FQGNSA. J was trimmed by 5 bases and V by 0 bases; bases with no gene match: 22. The CDR3 is 21 amino acids. CDR3: CASSLATLEPGLAGVRETQYF. The CDR3 DNA reads as TGTGCCAGCAGCTTAGCAACTCTAGAACCGGGACTAGCAGGGGTCAGGGAGACCCAGTACTTC. Complete variable domain (other parts from reference TRBV7-2 and TRBJ2-5): GAGVSQSPSNKVTEKGKDVELRCDPISGHTALYWYRQSLGQGLEFLIYFQGNSAPDKSGLPSDRFSAERTGGSVSTLTIQRTQQEDSAVYLCASSLATLEPGLAGVRETQYFGPGTRLLVL.

The chain links TRBV30 to TRBJ2-7; D is perhaps TRBD2 (5 bases). V lost 0 bases, J lost 2 bases, and 11 bases lay in between. The CDR3 spans 14 residues. Germline CDR1 is GTSNPN and CDR2 is SVGIG (reference sequence). The CDR3 is CAWSVMRVAYEQYF. The CDR3 coding sequence is TGTGCCTGGAGTGTAATGAGGGTGGCCTACGAGCAGTACTTC.

V usage is TRBV18 and J usage is TRBJ2-3; D unclear. The V gene lost 6 bases and the J gene lost 4 bases, with 11 bases spanning the gap. This CDR3 spans 13 amino acids. CDR1 is KGHSH, CDR2 LQKENI, per germline. DNA for the CDR3: TGTGCCAGCTCTCACGACTCTTCAGATACGCAGTATTTT. Amino acid sequence: CASSHDSSDTQYF.

This clone was found a few times. This chain uses TRBV2 with TRBJ1-5, with D perhaps TRBD1 (5 bases). This CDR3 region has 15 residues. Trimming left V 3 bases short and J 3 bases short, with 12 bases between. CDR1 is SNHLY and CDR2 is FYNNEI in the germline V gene. The CDR3 nucleotides are TGTGCCAGCAGTGATTCGCGACAGCCCAATCAGCCCCAGCATTTT. This sequence encodes CASSDSRQPNQPQHF.

The chain joins TRBV7-8 to TRBJ2-5; 16 bases are shared with TRBD2. CDR3 length: 15 amino acids. The V and J ends lost 5 bases and 7 bases, in that order; junction bases with no gene match: 4. CDR1 and CDR2 from the germline V gene are SGHVS and FQNEAQ. The CDR3 DNA reads as TGTGCCAGCAGCCAGGGACTAGCGGGGGGGTGGACCCAGTACTTC. Translated: CASSQGLAGGWTQYF.

The chain combines TRBV9 with TRBJ1-3; D call uncertain. Per germline, CDR1 SGDLS and CDR2 YYNGEE. The V end lost 4 bases, the J end lost 0 bases, and 14 bases lay between the germline ends. The CDR3 has 16 residues. This chain's CDR3 is CASSLLDSGSGNTIYF. CDR3 DNA: TGTGCCAGCAGCCTCTTGGACTCCGGCTCTGGAAACACCATATATTTT.

The gene calls are TRBV30 and TRBJ2-2, with TRBD2 as a possible D gene (5 bases). The length of the CDR3 is 15 residues. Germline CDR1 GTSNPN, CDR2 SVGIG (reference sequence). V shed 0 bases and J shed 4 bases, with 12 bases lying between them. This CDR3 is CAWSVRLRGTGELFF. The CDR3 coding sequence is TGTGCCTGGAGTGTAAGGCTCCGGGGCACCGGGGAGCTGTTTTTT.

The V and J genes are TRBV5-1 and TRBJ1-2; a weak D match, TRBD1 (6 bases). Germline lookup yields CDR1 SGHRS and CDR2 YFSETQ. Trimming cost V 0 bases and J 8 bases, with 14 bases left between them. This CDR3 comprises 14 residues. This CDR3 reads CASSLDVGDIGYTF. For the CDR3, the DNA is TGCGCCAGCAGCTTGGATGTGGGGGACATCGGCTACACCTTC.

This chain connects TRBV28 to TRBJ2-3, with D uncertain. The CDR3 length is 15 residues. Germline loops: CDR1 MDHEN, CDR2 SYDVKM. Trimming took off 3 bases at V and 3 bases at J, with 13 bases between the two ends. The CDR3 here is CASSFQDRWTDTQYF. The CDR3 region has the DNA TGTGCCAGCAGTTTCCAAGATAGATGGACAGATACGCAGTATTTT.

The chain has TRBV9 and TRBJ1-2; unclear D gene. In germline, CDR1 is SGDLS, CDR2 YYNGEE. The CDR3 is 15 amino acids. Trimming left V 0 bases short and J 7 bases short, with 16 bases between. The CDR3 loop is CASSVAPGSGGGYTF. CDR3 sequence (DNA): TGTGCCAGCAGCGTAGCGCCTGGGTCTGGCGGTGGCTACACCTTC.

V gene TRBV27 combines with J gene TRBJ2-5; D gene ambiguous. There are 13 residues in the CDR3. Germline values: CDR1 MNHEY, CDR2 SMNVEV (reference sequence). V dropped 6 bases and J dropped 1 base, with 9 bases sitting between them. The CDR3 sequence is CASRENSQETQYF. The CDR3 region has the DNA TGTGCCAGCAGGGAAAACAGCCAAGAGACCCAGTACTTC.

This clone has more than one count but fewer than ten. In DNA form, the CDR3 reads TGTGCCAGCAGTTCAACCCGGGGGGGAAACACCATATATTTT. It translates to CASSSTRGGNTIYF. The chain has TRBV11-2 and TRBJ1-3, with a weak D call TRBD1 (5 bases). V gave up 6 bases and J gave up 4 bases, with 13 bases separating them. The CDR3 spans 14 residues. The V gene's germline CDR1 is SGHAT and CDR2 FQNNGV. The full variable domain, its missing parts supplied by reference TRBV11-2 and TRBJ1-3, is EAGVAQSPRYKIIEKRQSVAFWCNPISGHATLYWYQQILGQGPKLLIQFQNNGVVDDSQLPKDRFSAERLKGVDSTLKIQPAKLEDSAVYLCASSSTRGGNTIYFGEGSWLTVV.

The V and J genes are TRBV5-1 and TRBJ2-5, with 7 positions matching TRBD2. TRBJ2-7 matches the DNA end more closely, so the J call is doubtful. Germline CDR1 and CDR2: SGHRS and YFSETQ. CDR3 size: 22 residues. CDR3 DNA sequence: TGCGCCAGCAGCCCGGAGTCTGGCTTATCCTACAACAGCGGGATAGGGAGGGACGAGCAGTACTTC. Its translation: CASSPESGLSYNSGIGRDEQYF.

With regard to this clone: The sample carries other DNA sequences with the same CDR3. V and J are TRBV19 and TRBJ2-3; 9 bases match TRBD1. Per germline, CDR1 LNHDA and CDR2 SQIVND (reference sequence). With V trimmed by 5 bases and J by 4 bases, 4 bases remained unmatched. The CDR3 has 14 amino acids. CDR3: CASSPRTGADTQYF. CDR3 bases: TGTGCCAGTAGTCCCCGGACAGGGGCAGATACGCAGTATTTT.

The chain combines TRBV2 with TRBJ2-3; 7 bases map to TRBD2. Germline CDR1 is SNHLY and CDR2 is FYNNEI. After removal of 7 bases from V and 5 bases from J, the junction contained 9 bases not matched to a gene. CDR3 length equals 14 residues. CDR3 coding DNA: TGTGCCAGCAACCGCCGGACGGGGGGAGATACGCAGTATTTT. The encoded protein is CASNRRTGGDTQYF.

The CDR3 DNA reads as TGTGCCAGCAGCCCCTGGGGGGACTCCTACAATGAGCAGTTCTTC. Amino acids: CASSPWGDSYNEQFF. The chain links TRBV5-4 to TRBJ2-1, with a possible D match to TRBD2 (6 bases). Per germline, CDR1 SGHNT and CDR2 YYREEE (reference sequence). V was pared by 4 bases and J by 0 bases, with 11 bases between. The length of the CDR3 is 15 residues.

The CDR3 DNA sequence: TGCGCCAGCAGCCCCGGACAGGGCAATCAGCCCCAGCATTTT. Its translation is CASSPGQGNQPQHF. The V and J genes are TRBV5-1 and TRBJ1-5, with 7 bases identical to TRBD1. Germline V gene lookup returns CDR1 SGHRS and CDR2 YFSETQ. Trimming took 4 bases from V and 2 from J; bases not matched to a gene: 3. This CDR3 contains 14 residues.

The genes are TRBV7-2 and TRBJ1-2, with 8 bases that match TRBD1. The CDR3 is made up of 13 amino acids. The trim removed 4 bases at V and 3 bases at J, leaving 1 base unmatched. Germline CDR1 and CDR2: SGHTA and FQGNSA. The CDR3, as DNA: TGTGCCAGCAGCTCGGACAGGGACTATGGCTACACCTTC. Its protein product is CASSSDRDYGYTF.

The V gene is TRBV7-6, the J gene TRBJ2-5; 10 positions match TRBD1. The CDR3 is 15 amino acids. Germline V CDR1 and CDR2: SGHVS, FNYEAQ. The trim removed 4 bases at V and 5 bases at J, leaving 7 bases unmatched. The CDR3 loop reads CASSYPGQGSETQYF. The DNA for the CDR3 is TGTGCCAGCAGCTACCCGGGACAGGGGTCGGAGACCCAGTACTTC.